This T cell receptor (beta chain) was sequenced during a study of vaccination effects on CD4 cells after COVID-19. The CDR3 is 14 amino acids. Deletions cut 1 base from V and 4 bases from J, with 5 bases between. Germline V gene sequence: CDR1 SEHNR, CDR2 FQNEAQ (reference sequence). Remarks on this clone: No antigen is known for it.

ViraFEST assay sequencing came after antigen-specific CD4+ T cells were expanded with viral peptide pools. Between days 9 and 11 of culture, CD4+ T cells were separated out. As their vaccination, participants received two doses of either BNT162b2 or mRNA-1273. The data were produced by immunoSEQ multiplex PCR, yet TCRdb's version contains in-frame clones alone and is incomplete. Of 20,000 to 25,000 clones detected, more than 65% appear once; the ten largest clones hold around 8.2%. This TCR was recovered from a human donor who received a COVID-19 vaccine. J is TRBJ1-6 and V is TRBV7-9, with no clear D. The starting material was CD4+ T cells from PBMCs cultured with SARS-CoV-2 spike peptides, obtained after COVID-19 vaccination. The CDR3 loop reads CASSLEQYNSPLHF. CDR3 bases: TGTGCCAGCAGCTTAGAGCAATATAATTCACCCCTCCACTTT.